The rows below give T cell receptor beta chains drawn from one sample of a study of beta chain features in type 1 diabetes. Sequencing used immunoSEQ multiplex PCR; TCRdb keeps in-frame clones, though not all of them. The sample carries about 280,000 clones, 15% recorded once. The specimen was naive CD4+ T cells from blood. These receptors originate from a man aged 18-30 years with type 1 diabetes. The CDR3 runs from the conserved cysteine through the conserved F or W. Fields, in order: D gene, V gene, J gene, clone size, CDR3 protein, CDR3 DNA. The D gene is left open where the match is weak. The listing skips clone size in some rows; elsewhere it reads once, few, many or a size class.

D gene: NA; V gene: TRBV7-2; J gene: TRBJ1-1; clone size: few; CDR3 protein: CASRDAGVHTEAFF; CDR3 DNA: TGTGCCAGCAGGGACGCAGGGGTGCACACTGAAGCTTTCTTT
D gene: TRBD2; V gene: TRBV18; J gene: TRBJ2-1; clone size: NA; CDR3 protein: CASFSFVTGTSGGEQFF; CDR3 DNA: TGTGCCAGCTTTTCTTTTGTAACCGGGACTAGCGGCGGTGAGCAGTTCTTC
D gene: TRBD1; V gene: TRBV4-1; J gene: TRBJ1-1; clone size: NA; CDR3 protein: CASSQEVGRGLTEAFF; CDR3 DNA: TGCGCCAGCAGCCAAGAGGTGGGCAGGGGGCTGACTGAAGCTTTCTTT
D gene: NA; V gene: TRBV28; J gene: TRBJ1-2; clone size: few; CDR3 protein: CASSLGYRGYTF; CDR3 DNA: TGTGCCAGCAGCCTGGGCTATAGAGGCTACACCTTC
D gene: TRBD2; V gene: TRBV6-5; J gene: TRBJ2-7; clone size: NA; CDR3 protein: CASSYSKLAASYEQYF; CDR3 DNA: TGTGCCAGCAGTTACTCGAAACTAGCGGCCTCCTACGAGCAGTACTTC
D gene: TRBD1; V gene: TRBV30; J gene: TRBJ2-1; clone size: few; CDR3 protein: CAWGTGNINEQFF; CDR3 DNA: TGTGCCTGGGGGACAGGGAATATCAATGAGCAGTTCTTC
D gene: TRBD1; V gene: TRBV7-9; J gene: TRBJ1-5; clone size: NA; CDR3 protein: CASSLGLGQAGNQPQHF; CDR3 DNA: TGTGCCAGCAGCTTAGGCTTAGGACAGGCGGGCAATCAGCCCCAGCATTTT
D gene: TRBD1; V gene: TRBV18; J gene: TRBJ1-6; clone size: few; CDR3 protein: CASSPPNGQGNSPLHF; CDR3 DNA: TGTGCCAGCTCACCACCGAATGGACAGGGCAATTCACCCCTCCACTTT
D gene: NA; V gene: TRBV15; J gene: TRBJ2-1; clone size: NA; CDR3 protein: CATSRDYRRGSYNEQFF; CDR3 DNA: TGTGCCACCAGCAGAGATTACCGGCGGGGCTCCTACAATGAGCAGTTCTTC
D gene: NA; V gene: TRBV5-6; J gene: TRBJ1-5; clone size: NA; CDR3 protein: CASSYGNQPQHF; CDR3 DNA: TGTGCCAGCAGTTACGGGAATCAGCCCCAGCATTTT
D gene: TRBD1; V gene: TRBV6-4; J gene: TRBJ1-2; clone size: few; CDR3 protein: CASSPHGQGGVYGYTF; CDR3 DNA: TGTGCCAGCAGTCCCCACGGACAGGGCGGTGTCTATGGCTACACCTTC
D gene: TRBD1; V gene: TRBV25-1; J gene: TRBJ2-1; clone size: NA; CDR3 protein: CASTRQGAAVNEQFF; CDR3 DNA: TGTGCCAGCACCAGACAGGGGGCTGCTGTTAATGAGCAGTTCTTC
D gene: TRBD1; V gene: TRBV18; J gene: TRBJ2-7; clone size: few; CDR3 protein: CASSPLTGTGVIEQYF; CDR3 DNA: TGTGCCAGCTCACCTCTTACCGGGACAGGGGTAATCGAGCAGTACTTC
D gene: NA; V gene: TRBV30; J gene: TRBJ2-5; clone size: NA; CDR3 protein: CAWSVSGGETQYF; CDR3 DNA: TGTGCCTGGAGTGTCTCCGGGGGTGAGACCCAGTACTTC
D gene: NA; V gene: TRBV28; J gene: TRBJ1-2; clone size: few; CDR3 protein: CASTEGRYYGYTF; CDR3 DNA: TGTGCCAGCACGGAGGGGCGGTACTATGGCTACACCTTC
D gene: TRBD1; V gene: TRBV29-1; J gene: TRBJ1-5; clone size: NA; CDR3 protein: CSVVTAGTGAAAQHF; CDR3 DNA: TGCAGCGTTGTAACTGCCGGGACAGGGGCTGCAGCCCAGCATTTT
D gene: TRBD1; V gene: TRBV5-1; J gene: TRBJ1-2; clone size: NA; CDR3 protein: CASSTPGQGAYGYTF; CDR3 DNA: TGCGCCAGCAGCACTCCGGGACAGGGTGCCTATGGCTACACCTTC
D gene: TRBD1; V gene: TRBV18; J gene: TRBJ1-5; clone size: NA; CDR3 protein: CASRQGENQPQHF; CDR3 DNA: TGTGCCAGCCGACAGGGGGAAAATCAGCCCCAGCATTTT
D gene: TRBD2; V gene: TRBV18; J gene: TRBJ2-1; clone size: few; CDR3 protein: CASSPGAGPGEQFF; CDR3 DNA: TGTGCCAGCTCACCAGGAGCGGGGCCGGGTGAGCAGTTCTTC
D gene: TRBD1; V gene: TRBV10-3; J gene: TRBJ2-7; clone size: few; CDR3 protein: CAISTIQGRQAVSSYEQYF; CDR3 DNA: TGTGCCATCAGTACCATACAGGGGCGACAGGCCGTTAGCTCCTACGAGCAGTACTTC
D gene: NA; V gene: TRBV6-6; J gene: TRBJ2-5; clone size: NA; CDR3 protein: CASTPSWRLQETQYF; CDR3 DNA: TGTGCCAGCACCCCGAGCTGGCGACTCCAAGAGACCCAGTACTTC
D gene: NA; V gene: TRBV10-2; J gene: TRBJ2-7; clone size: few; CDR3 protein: CASSDLFSYEQYF; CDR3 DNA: TGCGCCAGCAGTGACCTCTTCTCCTACGAGCAGTACTTC
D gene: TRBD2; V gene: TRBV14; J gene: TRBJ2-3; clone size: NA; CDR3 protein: CASSQPRAGGRDTQYF; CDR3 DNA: TGTGCCAGCAGCCAACCCCGAGCGGGAGGGAGAGATACGCAGTATTTT
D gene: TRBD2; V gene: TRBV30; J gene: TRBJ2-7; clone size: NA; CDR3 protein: CAGGTSGPYEQYF; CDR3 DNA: TGTGCCGGGGGGACTAGCGGCCCCTACGAGCAGTACTTC
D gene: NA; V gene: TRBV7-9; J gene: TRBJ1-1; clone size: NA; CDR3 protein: CASSSRGVEAFF; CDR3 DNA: TGTGCCAGCAGCTCCCGCGGAGTAGAAGCTTTCTTT
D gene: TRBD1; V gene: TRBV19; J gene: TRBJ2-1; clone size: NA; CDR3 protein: CASSRTGAKFF; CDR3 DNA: TGTGCCAGTAGTAGGACAGGGGCCAAGTTCTTC
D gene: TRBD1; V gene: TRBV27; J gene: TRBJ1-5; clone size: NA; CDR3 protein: CASSGDRGHQPQHF; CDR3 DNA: TGTGCCAGCAGTGGGGACAGGGGCCATCAGCCCCAGCATTTT
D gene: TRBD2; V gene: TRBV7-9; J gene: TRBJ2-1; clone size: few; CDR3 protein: CASREPGTSGTRGQFF; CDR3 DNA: TGTGCCAGCAGAGAACCCGGGACTAGCGGAACCCGTGGGCAGTTCTTC
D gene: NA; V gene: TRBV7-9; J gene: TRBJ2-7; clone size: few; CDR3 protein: CASSPLWAKAGEQYF; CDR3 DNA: TGTGCCAGCAGCCCGTTGTGGGCGAAAGCGGGCGAGCAGTACTTC
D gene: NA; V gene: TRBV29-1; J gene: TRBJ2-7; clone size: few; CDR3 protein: CSVEVAGHSYEQYF; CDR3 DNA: TGCAGCGTTGAAGTAGCAGGACACTCCTACGAGCAGTACTTC
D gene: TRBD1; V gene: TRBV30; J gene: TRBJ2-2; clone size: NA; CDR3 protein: CAWSSGTGWTGELFF; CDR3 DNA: TGTGCCTGGAGCTCCGGGACAGGGTGGACCGGGGAGCTGTTTTTT
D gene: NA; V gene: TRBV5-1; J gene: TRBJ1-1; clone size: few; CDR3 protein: CASSLEGRRLTEAFF; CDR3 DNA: TGCGCCAGCAGCTTGGAGGGCAGGAGGCTCACTGAAGCTTTCTTT
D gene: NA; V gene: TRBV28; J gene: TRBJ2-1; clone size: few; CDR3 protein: CASRTDTFNEQFF; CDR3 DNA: TGTGCCAGCAGGACGGACACCTTCAATGAGCAGTTCTTC
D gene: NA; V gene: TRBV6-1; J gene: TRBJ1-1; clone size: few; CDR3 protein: CASGQGNTEAFF; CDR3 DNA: TGTGCCAGCGGTCAGGGGAACACTGAAGCTTTCTTT
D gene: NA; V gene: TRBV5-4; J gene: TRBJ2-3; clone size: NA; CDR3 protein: CASTRQLAGVDTQYF; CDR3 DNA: TGTGCCAGCACCCGGCAACTAGCTGGAGTAGATACGCAGTATTTT
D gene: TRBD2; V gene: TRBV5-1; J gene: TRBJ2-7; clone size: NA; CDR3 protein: CASSLVAGGYEQYF; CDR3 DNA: TGCGCCAGCAGCTTGGTAGCGGGAGGGTACGAGCAGTACTTC
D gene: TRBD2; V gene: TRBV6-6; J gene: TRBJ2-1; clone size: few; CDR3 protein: CASSYRTRRGNEQFF; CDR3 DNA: TGTGCCAGCAGTTACCGGACTAGAAGAGGCAATGAGCAGTTCTTC
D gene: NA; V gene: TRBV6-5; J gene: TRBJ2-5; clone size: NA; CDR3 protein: CASRVRGSETQYF; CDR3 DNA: TGTGCCAGCAGGGTACGAGGGTCCGAGACCCAGTACTTC
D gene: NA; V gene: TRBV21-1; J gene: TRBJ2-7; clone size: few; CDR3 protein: CASSIRGTEGYEQYF; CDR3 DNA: TGTGCCAGCAGCATTAGAGGGACAGAGGGCTACGAGCAGTACTTC
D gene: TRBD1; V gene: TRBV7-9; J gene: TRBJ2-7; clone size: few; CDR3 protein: CASRGRDRDLYEQYF; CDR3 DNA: TGTGCCAGCAGAGGCCGGGACAGGGATCTCTACGAGCAGTACTTC
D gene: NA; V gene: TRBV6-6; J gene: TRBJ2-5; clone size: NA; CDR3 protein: CASSYSPGVQETQYF; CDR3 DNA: TGTGCCAGCAGTTACTCGCCGGGGGTACAAGAGACCCAGTACTTC
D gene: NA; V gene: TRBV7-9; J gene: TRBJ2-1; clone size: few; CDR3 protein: CASSRPKERFF; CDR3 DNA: TGTGCCAGCAGCCGCCCCAAAGAGCGGTTCTTC
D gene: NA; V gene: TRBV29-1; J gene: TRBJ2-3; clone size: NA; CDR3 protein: CSVVGLGLYTQYF; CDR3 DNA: TGCAGCGTTGTGGGACTGGGTCTCTATACGCAGTATTTT
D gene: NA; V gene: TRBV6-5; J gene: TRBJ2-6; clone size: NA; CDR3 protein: CASGTGYSGANVLTF; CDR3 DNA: TGTGCCAGCGGAACAGGTTACTCTGGGGCCAACGTCCTGACTTTC
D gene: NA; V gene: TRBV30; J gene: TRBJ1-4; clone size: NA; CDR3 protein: CAWTTGGTGKLFF; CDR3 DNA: TGTGCCTGGACGACAGGAGGAACGGGAAAACTGTTTTTT
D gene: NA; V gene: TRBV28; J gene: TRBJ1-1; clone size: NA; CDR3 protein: CASSFGRGQAFF; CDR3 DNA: TGTGCCAGCAGTTTTGGGCGGGGGCAAGCTTTCTTT
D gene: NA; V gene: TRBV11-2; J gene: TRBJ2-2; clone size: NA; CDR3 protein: CASSPGLYFSTGELFF; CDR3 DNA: TGTGCCAGCAGCCCGGGACTTTACTTTTCCACCGGGGAGCTGTTTTTT
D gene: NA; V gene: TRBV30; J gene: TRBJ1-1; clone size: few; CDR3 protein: CAWSRGVTSTEAFF; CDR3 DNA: TGTGCCTGGAGTCGCGGGGTTACGAGCACTGAAGCTTTCTTT
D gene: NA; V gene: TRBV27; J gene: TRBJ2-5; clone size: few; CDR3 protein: CASSLRLTKTQYF; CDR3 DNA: TGTGCCAGCAGTTTGAGGCTGACCAAGACCCAGTACTTC
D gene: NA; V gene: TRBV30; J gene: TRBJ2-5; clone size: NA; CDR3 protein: CAGGASAGRAQYF; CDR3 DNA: TGTGCCGGGGGGGCTAGCGCAGGAAGGGCCCAGTACTTC
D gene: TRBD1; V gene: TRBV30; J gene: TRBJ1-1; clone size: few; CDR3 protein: CAWLRGQYEAFF; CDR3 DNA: TGTGCCTGGCTTCGGGGACAGTATGAAGCTTTCTTT
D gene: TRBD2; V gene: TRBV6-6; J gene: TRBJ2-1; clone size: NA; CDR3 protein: CASQGLAGNNEQFF; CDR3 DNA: TGTGCCAGCCAGGGTCTAGCGGGTAACAATGAGCAGTTCTTC